This T cell receptor beta chain was sequenced in a study of T cell repertoires in aging, cancer and after chemotherapy. CDR1 is SEHNR, CDR2 FQNEAQ, per germline (reference sequence). The CDR3 loop spans 14 amino acids. The ends were cut back, 1 base at V and 4 bases at J, with 10 bases in the middle. Amplification of TCR beta used genomic DNA extracted from peripheral blood. TRB rearrangements spanning V, D and J were amplified using mixed TRB-A/B primers. TCRdb re-derived calls from the multiplex PCR reads in MiXCR, one entry per CDR3 protein. This table holds about 3,300 distinct CDR3 sequences, approximately 20% found once.

The chain combines TRBV7-9 with TRBJ1-2; D gene ambiguous. The receptor's source is a human donor with a blood cancer. Sequenced: blood. CDR3 residues: CASSLVAGSYGYTF. DNA for the CDR3: TGTGCCAGCAGCTTAGTGGCGGGGAGCTATGGCTACACCTTC.